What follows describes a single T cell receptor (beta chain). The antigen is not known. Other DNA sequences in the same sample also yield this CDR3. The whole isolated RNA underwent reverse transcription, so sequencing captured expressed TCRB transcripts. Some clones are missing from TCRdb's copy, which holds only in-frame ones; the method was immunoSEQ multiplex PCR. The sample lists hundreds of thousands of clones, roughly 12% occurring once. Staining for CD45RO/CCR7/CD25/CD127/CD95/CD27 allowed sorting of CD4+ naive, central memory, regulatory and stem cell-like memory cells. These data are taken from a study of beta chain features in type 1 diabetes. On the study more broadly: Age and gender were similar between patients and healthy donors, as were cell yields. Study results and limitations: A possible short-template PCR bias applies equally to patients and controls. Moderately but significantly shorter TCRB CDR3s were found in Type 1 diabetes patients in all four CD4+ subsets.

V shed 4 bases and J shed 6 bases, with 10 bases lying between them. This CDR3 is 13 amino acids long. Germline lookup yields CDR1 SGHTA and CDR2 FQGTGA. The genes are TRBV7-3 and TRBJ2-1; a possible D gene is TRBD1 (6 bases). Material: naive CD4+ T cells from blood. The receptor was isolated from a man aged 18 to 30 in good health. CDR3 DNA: TGTGCCAGCAGCTCCCGAGGGGGCAATGAGCAGTTCTTC. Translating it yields CASSSRGGNEQFF.